These 18 T cell receptor beta chains came from one sample sequenced in a study of blood T cell repertoires in COVID-19. The repertoire was sequenced with immunoSEQ multiplex PCR; TCRdb's copy has only in-frame clones and lacks some. The data hold fewer than 75,000 clones, with around 79% observed a single time. The sequenced sample was peripheral blood. Receptors originate from a man aged 55 to 70 with acute or convalescent COVID-19.

The V and J genes are TRBV19 and TRBJ2-3, with D hard to call. Trimming removed 2 bases from V and 4 bases from J, with 4 bases in between. The CDR3 loop spans 12 amino acids. Germline V gives CDR1 LNHDA, CDR2 SQIVND (reference sequence). CDR3 in DNA: TGTGCCAGTAGTATATCAGCAGATACGCAGTATTTT. This translates into CASSISADTQYF.

This chain links TRBV14 with TRBJ1-1; 8 bases align to TRBD1. The V and J ends lost 3 bases and 4 bases, in that order; junction bases with no gene match: 7. The CDR3 is made up of 15 amino acids. The V gene's germline CDR1 is SGHDN and CDR2 FVKESK. CDR3 sequence (DNA): TGTGCCAGCAGCCAGAGAGACAGGGGTATCACTGAAGCTTTCTTT. Its translation is CASSQRDRGITEAFF.

CDR3 residues: CASRYRKTNGAYEQYF. The CDR3 nucleotides read TGTGCCAGCAGGTACAGGAAGACTAACGGGGCCTACGAGCAGTACTTC. This sequence joins TRBV6-5 and TRBJ2-7; either TRBD1 or TRBD2 may supply D (5 bases each). CDR3 length: 16 amino acids. From germline, CDR1 is MNHEY and CDR2 SVGAGI. The V end lost 6 bases, the J end lost 2 bases, and 20 bases lay between the germline ends.

This clone has more than one count but fewer than ten. This chain links TRBV7-2 with TRBJ2-1, with 7 bases aligning to TRBD1. The length of the CDR3 is 15 residues. With 1 base clipped from V and 6 bases from J, the junction kept 6 bases outside the gene matches. Looked up from germline, CDR1 is SGHTA and CDR2 is FQGNSA. The CDR3 loop is CASSLGSTGVNEQFF. In DNA, the CDR3 is TGTGCCAGCAGCTTAGGATCTACAGGGGTCAATGAGCAGTTCTTC.

The rearrangement joins TRBV29-1 to TRBJ2-7, with TRBD1 as a possible D gene (8 bases). Between the trimmed V and J ends, which lost 7 bases and 6 bases, there was a span of 16 bases. Germline CDR1 SQVTM, CDR2 ANQGSEA. The CDR3 is 12 residues long. CDR3 bases: TGCAGCGCTGGGACTACAGGGGGCGAGCAGTACTTC. Translating gives CSAGTTGGEQYF.

The V gene is TRBV7-9, the J gene TRBJ1-6; 10 bases map to TRBD1. The CDR3 loop spans 15 amino acids. J gave up 7 bases and V 3 bases, and 3 bases lay outside the gene matches. Germline V gene sequence: CDR1 SEHNR, CDR2 FQNEAQ (reference sequence). Here the CDR3 reads CASSLGQGWNSPLHF. CDR3 DNA sequence: TGTGCCAGCAGCTTGGGACAGGGGTGGAATTCACCCCTCCACTTT.

The V call is TRBV12-3 or TRBV12-4, the J call TRBJ2-7; no definite D call. CDR3 size: 13 residues. Deletions cut 3 bases from V and 6 bases from J, with 12 bases between. CDR3 residues: CASSFQISLEQYF. For the CDR3, the DNA is TGTGCCAGCAGTTTTCAGATATCCCTCGAGCAGTACTTC.

This chain uses TRBV7-6 with TRBJ1-1; 10 nucleotides line up with TRBD1. In germline, CDR1 is SGHVS, CDR2 FNYEAQ. The CDR3 is 15 amino acids. J lost 4 bases, V lost 5 bases, and 7 bases had no gene match. The CDR3 bases are TGTGCCAGCAGCGCACGACAGGGGGCGACCACTGAAGCTTTCTTT. Protein: CASSARQGATTEAFF.

The chain links TRBV5-1 to TRBJ2-5; no clear D gene. There are 13 residues in the CDR3. Germline CDR1 and CDR2: SGHRS and YFSETQ. The V end lost 0 bases, the J end lost 1 base, and 4 bases lay between the germline ends. The CDR3 DNA sequence: TGCGCCAGCAGCTTGGCTTCCCAAGAGACCCAGTACTTC. This codes for CASSLASQETQYF.

Only one count was recorded for this clone. In DNA form, the CDR3 reads TGTGCCAGCAGCACCGTGGGAGCTGGGGCCAACGTCCTGACTTTC. Residues: CASSTVGAGANVLTF. This rearrangement joins TRBV7-9 to TRBJ2-6; D perhaps matches TRBD2 (5 bases). Germline V lookup: CDR1 SEHNR, CDR2 FQNEAQ (reference sequence). The length of the CDR3 is 15 residues. The ends were cut back, 5 bases at V and 2 bases at J, with 10 bases in the middle.

The rearrangement joins TRBV10-2 to TRBJ1-1; D may be TRBD1 (5 bases). The V and J ends lost 7 bases and 1 base respectively, with 10 bases between them. The CDR3 sequence is 13 residues long. Germline lookup yields CDR1 WSHSY and CDR2 SAAADI. CDR3 nucleotide sequence: TGCGCCAGCACCATTGGACAGAACACTGAAGCTTTCTTT. Translated, it gives CASTIGQNTEAFF.

For this clone: One junction end does not reproduce the germline sequence, and a read error may be involved. DNA of the CDR3: TGTGCCCGCAGCGTAGGGGCGGGGGGGCCGGTAGAGACCCAGTACTTC. Protein sequence: CARSVGAGGPVETQYF. The chain uses TRBV9 and TRBJ2-5; 9 bases map to TRBD2. The CDR3 is made up of 16 amino acids. CDR1 is SGDLS, CDR2 YYNGEE, per germline.

The chain links TRBV29-1 to TRBJ1-1, with 8 bases that match TRBD1. The CDR3 loop spans 15 amino acids. Germline V gene lookup returns CDR1 SQVTM and CDR2 ANQGSEA. The trim removed 7 bases at V and 1 base at J, leaving 11 bases unmatched. CDR3 amino acids: CSAHPRGTGNTEAFF. The CDR3, as DNA: TGCAGCGCTCATCCCCGAGGGACAGGGAACACTGAAGCTTTCTTT.

The rearrangement uses TRBV5-1 and TRBJ1-6; D may be TRBD1 (5 bases). Germline CDR1 is SGHRS and CDR2 is YFSETQ. Trimming took off 0 bases at V and 9 bases at J, with 13 bases between the two ends. CDR3 length: 15 residues. The CDR3, as DNA: TGCGCCAGCAGCTTGGTGCTACAGGATGCTTCACCCCTCCACTTT. It yields the protein CASSLVLQDASPLHF. Filled out from reference TRBV5-1 and TRBJ1-6, the complete variable domain reads KAGVTQTPRYLIKTRGQQVTLSCSPISGHRSVSWYQQTPGQGLQFLFEYFSETQRNKGNFPGRFSGRQFSNSRSEMNVSTLELGDSALYLCASSLVLQDASPLHFGNGTRLTVT.

The chain employs TRBV24-1 and TRBJ2-1; tentatively, D is TRBD1 (5 bases). Germline loops: CDR1 KGHDR, CDR2 SFDVKD. The CDR3 length is 13 residues. Trimming took 9 bases from V and 14 from J, leaving 22 bases between them. The chain's CDR3 is CATSPKGLGSKFF. CDR3 coding DNA: TGTGCCACCTCACCCAAGGGGCTAGGGTCAAAGTTCTTC.

This rearrangement joins TRBV6-1 to TRBJ2-4; D unresolved. Trimming shortened V by 1 base and J by 8 bases, and 9 bases separated the two germline ends. CDR1 is MNHNS, CDR2 SASEGT, per germline. The CDR3 has 13 residues. The CDR3 DNA is TGTGCCAGCAGTGAAGTGCAGGTTGACATTCAGTACTTC. This gives the protein CASSEVQVDIQYF.

This chain uses TRBV6-4 with TRBJ2-2; D may be TRBD2 (7 bases). Trimming removed 11 bases at V and 0 bases at J, with 13 bases between. The CDR3 runs 14 residues. Germline-derived CDR1 and CDR2 are MRHNA and SNTAGT. The CDR3: CAPEGGANTGELFF. The DNA of the CDR3 is TGTGCCCCCGAGGGGGGGGCGAACACCGGGGAGCTGTTTTTT.

The rearrangement links TRBV24-1 to TRBJ1-4; no clear D gene. The V and J ends lost 5 bases and 8 bases respectively, with 8 bases between them. The germline CDR1 and CDR2 sequences are KGHDR and SFDVKD. The CDR3 is made up of 12 amino acids. The CDR3 region is CATSGTEEKLFF. The CDR3, as DNA: TGTGCCACCAGTGGAACGGAGGAAAAACTGTTTTTT.